This TCR beta chain was sequenced during a study of T cells in Graves' hyperthyroidism and ophthalmopathy. No ophthalmopathy progression within 18 months constituted stable Graves' hyperthyroidism. CDR3 size: 16 residues. J lost 4 bases, V lost 5 bases, and 8 bases had no gene match. Study-level points and caveats: Most clonotypes expanded in the thyroid (above 0.001) were also present in blood.

TCR beta CDR3 regions were amplified from RNA transcripts. Researchers ran a first-round RT-PCR on the TCR CDR3 using the HTBI primer set. TCRdb re-analysed the multiplex PCR reads in MiXCR, keeping a single row per CDR3 protein. The data show about 840,000 distinct CDR3 sequences, more than 30% seen once. Notes on this clonotype: Its antigen remains unidentified.

The sequence derives from a man in his late teens or twenties with Graves' hyperthyroidism. The sample consisted of blood. The chain uses TRBV12-3 or TRBV12-4 and TRBJ2-2, with 9 bases matching TRBD1. CDR3 DNA sequence: TGTGCCAGCAGTCGGGGACAGGGCGTGGGCACCGGGGAGCTGTTTTTT. Its protein product is CASSRGQGVGTGELFF.